This entry lists 17 T cell receptor beta chains sequenced from one sample in a study of T cells in Graves' hyperthyroidism and ophthalmopathy. TCR beta CDR3 regions were amplified from RNA transcripts. First-round RT-PCR with HTBI primers amplified the TCR CDR3 region. MiXCR was run by TCRdb on the multiplex PCR reads, yielding one entry per CDR3 protein. This table has around 480,000 distinct CDR3 sequences, approximately 15% appearing once. Sequencing was done on a sample of blood. The receptors here all came from a woman aged 18-30 years with Graves' hyperthyroidism.

This clonotype appeared many times. The genes are TRBV12-3 or TRBV12-4 and TRBJ2-1; either TRBD1 or TRBD2 may supply D (6 bases each). V lost 4 bases and J lost 6, with 16 bases in between. The CDR3 runs 15 residues. The CDR3: CASSSVSGGGNEQFF. CDR3 nucleotides: TGTGCCAGCAGTTCCGTTAGCGGAGGGGGCAATGAGCAGTTCTTC.

This clonotype has ten or more counts. V is TRBV12-3 or TRBV12-4 and J is TRBJ1-2, with D possibly being TRBD1 (6 bases). The length of the CDR3 is 14 residues. Trimming left V 1 base short and J 4 bases short, with 10 bases between. This CDR3 is CASSLGTAGYGYTF. Written as DNA, the CDR3 is TGTGCCAGCAGTTTAGGGACAGCGGGCTATGGCTACACCTTC.

Regarding this clonotype: The junction departs from the called germline gene at one end, perhaps through a read error. The chain employs TRBV24-1 and TRBJ2-3, with 9 bases lining up with TRBD2. In germline, CDR1 is KGHDR, CDR2 SFDVKD. The CDR3 is 18 amino acids. Written as DNA, the CDR3 is TGTGCCACCAGTGATTACGGTAGCGGGGGCCCTGGCACAAATACGCAGTATTTT. Translation gives CATSDYGSGGPGTNTQYF.

This clonotype was counted at least ten times. V and J are TRBV28 and TRBJ2-7, with a weak D call TRBD1 (6 bases). The ends were cut back, 7 bases at V and 7 bases at J, with 17 bases in the middle. Germline values: CDR1 MDHEN, CDR2 SYDVKM. The CDR3 is 13 residues long. CDR3: CASKTGQRREQYF. The CDR3 DNA reads as TGTGCCAGCAAGACCGGACAGAGAAGGGAGCAGTACTTC. Full variable domain (rest looked up from reference TRBV28 and TRBJ2-7): DVKVTQSSRYLVKRTGEKVFLECVQDMDHENMFWYRQDPGLGLRLIYFSYDVKMKEKGDIPEGYSVSREKKERFSLILESASTNQTSMYLCASKTGQRREQYFGPGTRLTVT.

This clonotype was counted at least ten times. CDR3 in DNA: TGCGCCAGCAGTGAGTTGGGACACGATGGCACAGATACGCAGTATTTT. As protein: CASSELGHDGTDTQYF. V is TRBV10-2 and J is TRBJ2-3, with D possibly TRBD1 on 6 matching bases. Trimming pared 1 base from V and 1 base from J, leaving 12 bases between. Germline CDR1 WSHSY, CDR2 SAAADI. The CDR3 has 16 amino acids.

J is TRBJ1-3 and V is TRBV27; tentatively, D is TRBD1 (6 bases). The CDR3 is 15 residues long. V lost 7 bases to trimming and J lost 0 bases, with 13 bases between them. CDR1 is MNHEY, CDR2 SMNVEV, per germline (reference sequence). DNA of the CDR3: TGTGCCAGCAAAGTACAGGGAAGCTCTGGAAACACCATATATTTT. Translated: CASKVQGSSGNTIYF.

This clonotype was picked up many times. V and J are TRBV5-1 and TRBJ2-1; TRBD2 agrees at 15 bases. Trimming cost V 0 bases and J 0 bases; bases outside gene matches: 13. This CDR3 has 22 amino acids. Germline assignment: CDR1 SGHRS and CDR2 YFSETQ. The CDR3 protein is CASSLAVGLAGGWAGSYNEQFF. The DNA of the CDR3 is TGCGCCAGCAGCTTGGCCGTTGGACTAGCGGGAGGGTGGGCAGGCTCCTACAATGAGCAGTTCTTC.

At least ten counts were recorded for this clonotype. The chain has TRBV19 and TRBJ2-3; 8 bases are a match to TRBD2. Trimming at V came to 3 bases and at J to 1 base, leaving 3 bases not matched to a gene. The CDR3 is 15 residues long. The germline V gene has CDR1 LNHDA and CDR2 SQIVND (reference sequence). CDR3 amino acids: CASSIMTSGTDTQYF. For the CDR3, the DNA is TGTGCCAGTAGTATCATGACTAGCGGCACAGATACGCAGTATTTT.

This clonotype occurred many times. The chain links TRBV20-1 to TRBJ2-3; 7 bases align to TRBD2. This CDR3 is built from 15 residues. V was clipped by 3 bases and J by 3 bases; unmatched bases: 9. Germline values: CDR1 DFQATT, CDR2 SNEGSKA (reference sequence). The CDR3 is CSASLRTRGTDTQYF. The DNA for the CDR3 is TGCAGTGCTAGCTTGCGGACTAGAGGTACAGATACGCAGTATTTT.

There are many counts of this clonotype. The V gene is TRBV2, the J gene TRBJ1-5; no definite D call. Trimming removed 4 bases at V and 4 bases at J, with 11 bases between. The CDR3 spans 14 residues. The germline V gene encodes CDR1 SNHLY and CDR2 FYNNEI. The CDR3 region has the DNA TGTGCCAGCAGTGCAGCGGACGGGAATCAGCCCCAGCATTTT. It codes for CASSAADGNQPQHF.

This clonotype was seen at least ten times. The chain carries TRBV9 and TRBJ2-1; D gene ambiguous. The germline V gene has CDR1 SGDLS and CDR2 YYNGEE. Between the trimmed V and J ends, which lost 6 bases and 7 bases, there was a span of 14 bases. The CDR3 has 13 residues. The CDR3 DNA follows: TGTGCCAGCACCCCGGCCCAGCAGAATGAGCAGTTCTTC. This codes for CASTPAQQNEQFF.

The gene calls are TRBV7-8 and TRBJ2-7; the match to TRBD2 covers 10 bases. V lost 5 bases and J lost 7; bases outside the gene matches: 14. This CDR3 has 16 amino acids. Germline V CDR1 and CDR2: SGHVS, FQNEAQ. Written as DNA, the CDR3 is TGTGCCAGCAGCGTATATGCTAGCGGGAGTGCGGGAGAGCAGTACTTC. Its translation: CASSVYASGSAGEQYF.

CDR3 DNA sequence: TGTGCCAGCAGCGTAGCCCTGGGAAGTAATTCACCCCTCCACTTT. This codes for CASSVALGSNSPLHF. V is TRBV9 and J is TRBJ1-6, with D hard to call. V was shortened by 0 bases and J by 6 bases, with 10 bases between the two germline ends. The CDR3 is made up of 15 amino acids. CDR1 is SGDLS and CDR2 is YYNGEE in the germline V gene.

This clonotype appeared many times. The genes are TRBV28 and TRBJ2-1; D is unresolved. Trimming left V 7 bases short and J 9 bases short, with 16 bases between. The CDR3 runs 13 residues. Germline lookup yields CDR1 MDHEN and CDR2 SYDVKM. The CDR3 DNA sequence: TGTGCCAGCACCCCCCCCTTTTTAGGTGAGCAGTTCTTC. Amino acids: CASTPPFLGEQFF.

The genes are TRBV9 and TRBJ2-7; 7 nucleotides match TRBD2. The CDR3 is 16 amino acids. The V and J ends lost 0 bases and 0 bases, in that order; junction bases with no gene match: 6. Germline V gene lookup returns CDR1 SGDLS and CDR2 YYNGEE. CDR3 sequence (DNA): TGTGCCAGCAGCGTAGGGGGGGGTAGCAGCTCCTACGAGCAGTACTTC. Protein product: CASSVGGGSSSYEQYF.

This clonotype was seen ten or more times. The rearrangement joins TRBV5-4 to TRBJ1-1, with D unresolved. CDR3 length: 12 amino acids. With 6 bases removed from V and 4 bases from J, the gap between germline ends came to 10 bases. Germline loops: CDR1 SGHNT, CDR2 YYREEE (reference sequence). The CDR3 coding sequence is TGTGCCAGCAACGATTTCAGCACTGAAGCTTTCTTT. Protein: CASNDFSTEAFF.

This clonotype has at least ten counts. This rearrangement joins TRBV20-1 to TRBJ2-1; TRBD2 matches at 13 bases. J was trimmed by 10 bases and V by 0 bases; bases with no gene match: 18. The CDR3 sequence is 19 residues long. Germline loops: CDR1 DFQATT, CDR2 SNEGSKA (reference sequence). CDR3 sequence reads: CSARETVGRGLAGVVEQFF. CDR3 DNA sequence: TGCAGTGCTAGAGAAACGGTGGGCCGCGGACTAGCGGGAGTGGTCGAGCAGTTCTTC.